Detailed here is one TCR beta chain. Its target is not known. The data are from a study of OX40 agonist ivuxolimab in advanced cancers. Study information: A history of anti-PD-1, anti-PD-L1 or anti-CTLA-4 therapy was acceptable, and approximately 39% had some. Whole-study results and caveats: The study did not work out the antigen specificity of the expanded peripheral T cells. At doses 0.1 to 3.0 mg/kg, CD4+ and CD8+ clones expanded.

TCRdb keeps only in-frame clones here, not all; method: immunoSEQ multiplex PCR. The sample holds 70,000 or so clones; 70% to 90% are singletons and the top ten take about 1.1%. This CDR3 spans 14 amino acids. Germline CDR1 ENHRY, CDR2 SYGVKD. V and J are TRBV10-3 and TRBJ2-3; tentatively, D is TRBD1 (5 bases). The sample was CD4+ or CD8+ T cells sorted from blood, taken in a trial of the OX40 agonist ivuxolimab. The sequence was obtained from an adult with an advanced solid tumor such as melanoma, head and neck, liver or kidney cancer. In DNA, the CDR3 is TGTGCTACCCGTTGGACACTGCTCACAGATACGCAGTATTTT. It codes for CATRWTLLTDTQYF.